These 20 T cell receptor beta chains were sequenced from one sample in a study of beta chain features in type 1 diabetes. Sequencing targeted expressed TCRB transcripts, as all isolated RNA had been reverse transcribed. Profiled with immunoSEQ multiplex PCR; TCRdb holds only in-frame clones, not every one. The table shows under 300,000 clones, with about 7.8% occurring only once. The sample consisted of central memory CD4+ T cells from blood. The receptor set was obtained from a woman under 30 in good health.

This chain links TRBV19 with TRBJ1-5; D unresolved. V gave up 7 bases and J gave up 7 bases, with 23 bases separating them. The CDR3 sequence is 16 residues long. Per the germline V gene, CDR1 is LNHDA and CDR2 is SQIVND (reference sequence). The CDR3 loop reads CASNYGVGLRRQPQHF. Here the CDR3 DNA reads TGTGCCAGTAATTACGGAGTGGGCCTCCGTAGACAGCCCCAGCATTTT.

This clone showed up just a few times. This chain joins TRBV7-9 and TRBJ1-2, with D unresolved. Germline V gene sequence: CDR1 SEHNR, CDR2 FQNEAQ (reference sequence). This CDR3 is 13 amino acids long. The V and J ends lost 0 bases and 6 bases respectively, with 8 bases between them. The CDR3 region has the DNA TGTGCCAGCAGCTTAGCGGGGTTGCATGGCTACACCTTC. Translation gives CASSLAGLHGYTF.

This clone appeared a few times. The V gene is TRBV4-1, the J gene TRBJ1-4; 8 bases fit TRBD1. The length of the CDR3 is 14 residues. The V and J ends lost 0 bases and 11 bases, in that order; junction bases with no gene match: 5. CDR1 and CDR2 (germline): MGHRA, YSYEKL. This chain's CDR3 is CASSQEQGAGKLFF. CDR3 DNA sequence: TGCGCCAGCAGCCAAGAGCAGGGGGCAGGGAAACTGTTTTTT.

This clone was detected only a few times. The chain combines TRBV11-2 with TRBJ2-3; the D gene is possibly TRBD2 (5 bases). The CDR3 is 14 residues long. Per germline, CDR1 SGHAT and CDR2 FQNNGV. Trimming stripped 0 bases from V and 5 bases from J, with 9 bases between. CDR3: CASSLELAGDTQYF. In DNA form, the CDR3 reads TGTGCCAGCAGCTTAGAGCTGGCGGGAGATACGCAGTATTTT.

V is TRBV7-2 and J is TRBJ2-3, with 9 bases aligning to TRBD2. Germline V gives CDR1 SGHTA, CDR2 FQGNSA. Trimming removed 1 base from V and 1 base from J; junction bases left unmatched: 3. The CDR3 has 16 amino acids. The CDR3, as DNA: TGTGCCAGCAGCTTAGGCGGCGGGAGGGGCACAGATACGCAGTATTTT. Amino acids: CASSLGGGRGTDTQYF. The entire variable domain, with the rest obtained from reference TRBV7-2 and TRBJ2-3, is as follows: GAGVSQSPSNKVTEKGKDVELRCDPISGHTALYWYRQSLGQGLEFLIYFQGNSAPDKSGLPSDRFSAERTGGSVSTLTIQRTQQEDSAVYLCASSLGGGRGTDTQYFGPGTRLTVL.

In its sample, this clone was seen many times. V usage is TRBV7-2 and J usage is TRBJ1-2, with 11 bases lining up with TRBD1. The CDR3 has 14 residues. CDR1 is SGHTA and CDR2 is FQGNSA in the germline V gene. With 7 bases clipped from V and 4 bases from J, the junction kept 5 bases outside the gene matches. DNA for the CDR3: TGTGCCAGCACCGGACAGGGGGCGGCCTATGGCTACACCTTC. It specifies CASTGQGAAYGYTF.

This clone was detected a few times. The CDR3 region is CASSASLERIQYF. In nucleotides, the CDR3 is TGTGCCAGCAGCGCTTCCCTAGAGCGCATTCAGTACTTC. The gene calls are TRBV6-6 and TRBJ2-4; D uncertain. The ends were cut back, 6 bases at V and 9 bases at J, with 15 bases in the middle. CDR1 and CDR2 (germline): MNHNY, SVGAGI (reference sequence). There are 13 residues in the CDR3.

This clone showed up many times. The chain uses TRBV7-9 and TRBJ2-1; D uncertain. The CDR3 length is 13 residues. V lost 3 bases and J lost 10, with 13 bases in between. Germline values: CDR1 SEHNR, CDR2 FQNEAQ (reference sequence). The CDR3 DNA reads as TGTGCCAGCAGCTTGGTCGGCCTCGGGGAGCAGTTCTTC. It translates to CASSLVGLGEQFF.

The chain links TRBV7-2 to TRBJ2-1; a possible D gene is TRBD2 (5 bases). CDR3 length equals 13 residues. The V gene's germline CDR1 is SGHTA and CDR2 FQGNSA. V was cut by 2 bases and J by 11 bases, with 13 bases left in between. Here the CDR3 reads CASSLNSALKQFF. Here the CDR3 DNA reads TGTGCCAGCAGCTTAAATAGCGCCCTAAAGCAGTTCTTC. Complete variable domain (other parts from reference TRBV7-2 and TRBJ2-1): GAGVSQSPSNKVTEKGKDVELRCDPISGHTALYWYRQSLGQGLEFLIYFQGNSAPDKSGLPSDRFSAERTGGSVSTLTIQRTQQEDSAVYLCASSLNSALKQFFGPGTRLTVL.

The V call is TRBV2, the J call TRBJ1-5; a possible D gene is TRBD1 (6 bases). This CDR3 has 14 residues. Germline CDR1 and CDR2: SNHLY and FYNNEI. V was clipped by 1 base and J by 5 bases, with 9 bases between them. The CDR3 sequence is CASSEGYRDQPQHF. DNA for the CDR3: TGTGCCAGCAGTGAAGGGTACAGGGATCAGCCCCAGCATTTT.

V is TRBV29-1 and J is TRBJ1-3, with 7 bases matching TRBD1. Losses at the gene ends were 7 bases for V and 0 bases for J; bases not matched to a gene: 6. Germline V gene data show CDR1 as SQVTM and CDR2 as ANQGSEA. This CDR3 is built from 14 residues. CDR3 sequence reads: CSAGTAYSGNTIYF. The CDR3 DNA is TGCAGCGCCGGGACAGCTTACTCTGGAAACACCATATATTTT.

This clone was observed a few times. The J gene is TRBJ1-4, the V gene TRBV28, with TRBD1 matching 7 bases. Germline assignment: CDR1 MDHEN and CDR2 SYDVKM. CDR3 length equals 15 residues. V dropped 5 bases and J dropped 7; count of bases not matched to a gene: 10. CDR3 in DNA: TGTGCCAGCAGTCCGTACCGGGACAGTGGTGAAAAACTGTTTTTT. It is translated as CASSPYRDSGEKLFF.

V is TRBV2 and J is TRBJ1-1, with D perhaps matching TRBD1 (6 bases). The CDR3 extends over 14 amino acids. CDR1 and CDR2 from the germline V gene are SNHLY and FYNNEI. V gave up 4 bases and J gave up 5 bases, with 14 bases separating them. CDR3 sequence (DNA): TGTGCCAGCAGTGGTACTTACAGGGAGACTGAAGCTTTCTTT. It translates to CASSGTYRETEAFF.

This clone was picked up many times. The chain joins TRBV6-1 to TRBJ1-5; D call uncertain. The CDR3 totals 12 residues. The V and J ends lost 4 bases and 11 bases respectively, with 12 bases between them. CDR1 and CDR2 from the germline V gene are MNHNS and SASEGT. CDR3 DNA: TGTGCCAGCAGTGCTTCTATCCCGGCCCAGCATTTT. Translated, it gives CASSASIPAQHF.

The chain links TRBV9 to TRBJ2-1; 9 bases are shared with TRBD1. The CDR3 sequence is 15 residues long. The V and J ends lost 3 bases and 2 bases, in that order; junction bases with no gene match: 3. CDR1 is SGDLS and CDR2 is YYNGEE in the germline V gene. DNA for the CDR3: TGTGCCAGCAGCGGGACAGGGGATGCCTACAATGAGCAGTTCTTC. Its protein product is CASSGTGDAYNEQFF. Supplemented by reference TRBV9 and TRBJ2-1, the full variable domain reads DSGVTQTPKHLITATGQRVTLRCSPRSGDLSVYWYQQSLDQGLQFLIQYYNGEERAKGNILERFSAQQFPDLHSELNLSSLELGDSALYFCASSGTGDAYNEQFFGPGTRLTVL.

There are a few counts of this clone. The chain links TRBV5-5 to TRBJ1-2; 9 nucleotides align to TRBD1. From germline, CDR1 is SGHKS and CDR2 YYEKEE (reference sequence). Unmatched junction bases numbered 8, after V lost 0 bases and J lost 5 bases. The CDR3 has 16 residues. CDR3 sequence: CASSLAAGQGWYGYTF. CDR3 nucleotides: TGTGCCAGCAGCTTGGCCGCGGGACAGGGTTGGTATGGCTACACCTTC.

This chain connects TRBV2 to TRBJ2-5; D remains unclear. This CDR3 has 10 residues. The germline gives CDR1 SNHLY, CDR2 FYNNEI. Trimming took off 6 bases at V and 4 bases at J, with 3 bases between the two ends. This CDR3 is CASRRETQYF. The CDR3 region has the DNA TGTGCCAGCAGAAGAGAGACCCAGTACTTC.

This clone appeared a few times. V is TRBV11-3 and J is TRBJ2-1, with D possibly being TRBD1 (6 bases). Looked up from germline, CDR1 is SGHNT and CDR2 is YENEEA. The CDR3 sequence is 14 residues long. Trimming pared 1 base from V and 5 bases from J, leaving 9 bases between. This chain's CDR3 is CASSLAYRDNEQFF. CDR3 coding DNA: TGTGCCAGCAGCTTAGCTTACAGGGACAATGAGCAGTTCTTC. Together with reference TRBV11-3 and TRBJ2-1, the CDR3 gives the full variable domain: EAGVVQSPRYKIIEKKQPVAFWCNPISGHNTLYWYLQNLGQGPELLIRYENEEAVDDSQLPKDRFSAERLKGVDSTLKIQPAELGDSAVYLCASSLAYRDNEQFFGPGTRLTVL.

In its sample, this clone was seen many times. The CDR3 is CASSLSPAVQYF. CDR3 bases: TGTGCCAGCAGCTTAAGTCCCGCCGTGCAATACTTC. V gene TRBV7-2 combines with J gene TRBJ2-7; D ambiguous. This CDR3 comprises 12 residues. CDR1 and CDR2 (germline): SGHTA, FQGNSA. Trimming pared 2 bases from V and 13 bases from J, leaving 15 bases between.

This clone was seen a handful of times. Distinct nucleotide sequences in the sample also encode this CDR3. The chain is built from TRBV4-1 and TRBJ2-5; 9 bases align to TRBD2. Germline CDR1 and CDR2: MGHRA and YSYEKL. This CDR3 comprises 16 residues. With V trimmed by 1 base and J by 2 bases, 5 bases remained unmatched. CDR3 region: CASSQGAGGRQETQYF. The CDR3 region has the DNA TGCGCCAGCAGCCAAGGAGCGGGGGGCCGGCAAGAGACCCAGTACTTC.